Presented here are 13 T cell receptor beta chains from one specimen sequenced in a study of cytomegalovirus exposure and HLA in healthy donors. Use of 60 Vbeta and 13 Jbeta primers characterized the PCR. Measured with immunoSEQ multiplex PCR; TCRdb has only the in-frame clones, and not every one. Of approximately 95,000 clones in the sample, about 81% were seen once. The sample comprised PBMCs. The source is a woman aged 35 to 49 in good health and CMV-seropositive.

This clone came up once. V and J are TRBV2 and TRBJ2-7; D is unclear. The germline V gene encodes CDR1 SNHLY and CDR2 FYNNEI. Trimming left V 7 bases short and J 4 bases short, with 23 bases between. The CDR3 is 16 residues long. The CDR3 coding sequence is TGTGCCAGCAATTTTTTCAAGCAGAAGGCGGCATACGAGCAGTACTTC. Encoded protein: CASNFFKQKAAYEQYF.

This clone was seen more than once but under ten times. The chain has TRBV27 and TRBJ2-2, with 10 bases fitting TRBD2. This CDR3 comprises 14 residues. Germline V gene lookup returns CDR1 MNHEY and CDR2 SMNVEV (reference sequence). After removal of 1 base from V and 8 bases from J, the junction contained 1 base not matched to a gene. Here the CDR3 reads CASSLLAGGGELFF. DNA for the CDR3: TGTGCCAGCAGTTTATTAGCGGGAGGAGGGGAGCTGTTTTTT.

This CDR3 reads CASSQPGFSTDTQYF. CDR3 DNA sequence: TGCGCCAGCAGCCAACCGGGATTTAGCACAGATACGCAGTATTTT. The chain links TRBV4-1 to TRBJ2-3, with D possibly TRBD2 on 5 matching bases. This CDR3 is built from 15 residues. Germline CDR1 and CDR2: MGHRA and YSYEKL. Trimming pared 2 bases from V and 0 bases from J, leaving 9 bases between.

The genes are TRBV6-4 and TRBJ2-1, with 9 bases identical to TRBD2. The CDR3 is 15 residues long. CDR1 and CDR2 (germline): MRHNA, SNTAGT. The trim removed 4 bases at V and 7 bases at J, leaving 8 bases unmatched. The CDR3 spells CASSVLAGEANEQFF. The CDR3, as DNA: TGTGCCAGCAGTGTGTTAGCGGGAGAGGCAAATGAGCAGTTCTTC.

The J gene is TRBJ1-2, the V gene TRBV19, with 7 bases lining up with TRBD1. This CDR3 region has 16 residues. The J segment lost 7 bases and the V segment lost 4 bases, leaving 15 bases of the junction unmatched. The germline gives CDR1 LNHDA, CDR2 SQIVND (reference sequence). In nucleotides, the CDR3 is TGTGCCAGTAGTACCACCCCGGGACAGCGAAGGAGTGGCTACACCTTC. Encoded protein: CASSTTPGQRRSGYTF. The full variable domain, rest sourced from reference TRBV19 and TRBJ1-2, is DGGITQSPKYLFRKEGQNVTLSCEQNLNHDAMYWYRQDPGQGLRLIYYSQIVNDFQKGDIAEGYSVSREKKESFPLTVTSAQKNPTAFYLCASSTTPGQRRSGYTFGSGTRLTVV.

The V gene is TRBV7-9, the J gene TRBJ2-7, with unresolved D. The CDR3 consists of 15 residues. Trimming shortened V by 1 base and J by 0 bases, and 10 bases separated the two germline ends. Per the germline V gene, CDR1 is SEHNR and CDR2 is FQNEAQ (reference sequence). The CDR3 DNA reads TGTGCCAGCAGCTTAGTGAGCGTGTACTCCTACGAGCAGTACTTC. Residues: CASSLVSVYSYEQYF.

The chain recombines TRBV14 with TRBJ2-1, with D possibly being TRBD2 (6 bases). The V gene's germline CDR1 is SGHDN and CDR2 FVKESK. This CDR3 has 15 residues. The V and J ends lost 4 bases and 0 bases respectively, with 10 bases between them. The DNA of the CDR3 is TGTGCCAGCAGCCGCGGGACGAGCTCCTACAATGAGCAGTTCTTC. This sequence encodes CASSRGTSSYNEQFF.

The chain links TRBV6-6 to TRBJ1-2, with 8 bases identical to TRBD1. CDR3 length: 13 residues. The V gene's germline CDR1 is MNHNY and CDR2 SVGAGI (reference sequence). Unmatched junction bases numbered 7, after V lost 6 bases and J lost 7 bases. DNA of the CDR3: TGTGCCAGCAGACCACCGACAGGGGTTGGCTACACCTTC. Translated, it gives CASRPPTGVGYTF.

The chain combines TRBV5-8 with TRBJ2-7; D remains ambiguous. Germline assignment: CDR1 SGHTS and CDR2 YDEGEE. V shed 9 bases and J shed 2 bases, with 12 bases lying between them. There are 12 residues in the CDR3. This CDR3 reads CATGENTYEQYF. The CDR3 DNA reads as TGTGCCACCGGAGAGAATACCTACGAGCAGTACTTC.

This clone was seen a single time. Its ends do not fully match the called genes, so a read error is possible. J is TRBJ2-3 and V is TRBV6-4; 12 bases align to TRBD2. The CDR3 sequence is 16 residues long. CDR1 and CDR2 from the germline V gene are MRHNA and SNTAGT. CDR3 region: CARRATSGSTTDTQYF. CDR3 DNA sequence: TGTGCCCGCAGGGCGACTAGCGGGAGCACGACAGATACGCAGTATTTT.

The V and J genes are TRBV6-6 and TRBJ1-4, with TRBD1 identical over 7 bases. The V and J ends lost 2 bases and 3 bases, in that order; junction bases with no gene match: 6. There are 16 residues in the CDR3. Germline CDR1 reads MNHNY; CDR2 reads SVGAGI (reference sequence). CDR3 DNA: TGTGCCAGCAGTTACCCACAGGGGTTGGCTAATGAAAAACTGTTTTTT. It specifies CASSYPQGLANEKLFF.

This rearrangement joins TRBV19 to TRBJ1-1; the D gene is possibly TRBD1 (6 bases). This CDR3 region has 14 residues. V was trimmed by 4 bases and J by 5 bases, leaving 14 bases between them. Germline CDR1 and CDR2: LNHDA and SQIVND (reference sequence). The DNA for the CDR3 is TGTGCCAGTAGTAACCTCGGACAGCAAACTGAAGCTTTCTTT. It codes for CASSNLGQQTEAFF.

The chain is built from TRBV2 and TRBJ2-7, with D perhaps TRBD2 (6 bases). Looked up from germline, CDR1 is SNHLY and CDR2 is FYNNEI. This CDR3 region has 16 residues. V was clipped by 5 bases and J by 0 bases, with 17 bases between them. The CDR3 coding sequence is TGTGCCAGCAGTTGGAAGCGGGTGGGGGTCTCCTACGAGCAGTACTTC. Translated, it gives CASSWKRVGVSYEQYF.